This entry lists 26 T cell receptor beta chains sequenced from one sample in a study of CD8+CD57+ T cells in acquired aplastic anemia. Sequencing was done on patients that had shown CD8+CD57+ cell expansion by flow cytometry. The TCR beta profiling, which covered VDJ combination and CDR3 sequence, was carried out using genomic DNA as the template. TCRdb reprocessed the reads via MiXCR and lists one record per CDR3 protein. The profile shows approximately 470,000 distinct CDR3 sequences, around 30% of them singletons. Specimen: sorted CD4+, CD8+, or CD8+CD57+ T cells (not recorded which) from PBMCs. These receptor sequences come from a human donor with aplastic anemia.

This clonotype was seen more than once but under ten times. Its ends do not fully match the called genes, so a read error is possible. The chain is built from TRBV10-3 and TRBJ1-1; TRBD1 aligns across 12 bases. The CDR3 is 15 residues long. Germline CDR1 reads ENHRY; CDR2 reads SYGVKD. The CDR3 nucleotides read TGTGCCAGCAGTTACGGCGGGACAGGGGGCAGGGGAGCTTTCTTT. This translates into CASSYGGTGGRGAFF.

This clonotype was seen repeatedly, ten times or more. The chain has TRBV11-2 and TRBJ2-5, with D unresolved. V was clipped by 0 bases and J by 1 base, with 9 bases between them. Looked up from germline, CDR1 is SGHAT and CDR2 is FQNNGV. The CDR3 runs to 15 residues. CDR3 coding DNA: TGTGCCAGCAGCTTAGATGGCCTGCCCCAAGAGACCCAGTACTTC. Its protein product is CASSLDGLPQETQYF.

This clonotype was seen a few times. The rearrangement links TRBV7-3 to TRBJ2-3, with D possibly being TRBD1 (6 bases). This CDR3 has 15 amino acids. V dropped 4 bases and J dropped 4 bases, with 15 bases sitting between them. CDR1 is SGHTA, CDR2 FQGTGA, per germline. The CDR3 DNA reads as TGTGCCAGCAGCTCAACAGGGAGTGGGGCAGATACGCAGTATTTT. As protein: CASSSTGSGADTQYF. The full variable domain, rest sourced from reference TRBV7-3 and TRBJ2-3, is GAGVSQTPSNKVTEKGKYVELRCDPISGHTALYWYRQSLGQGPEFLIYFQGTGAADDSGLPNDRFFAVRPEGSVSTLKIQRTERGDSAVYLCASSSTGSGADTQYFGPGTRLTVL.

CDR3 amino acids: CSARVGTQKADTQYF. CDR3 in DNA: TGCAGTGCTAGAGTAGGGACCCAGAAGGCAGATACGCAGTATTTT. The chain couples TRBV20-1 to TRBJ2-3; D is possibly TRBD1 or TRBD2 (5 bases each). V lost 1 base and J lost 4, with 15 bases in between. CDR3 length: 15 amino acids. The germline V gene has CDR1 DFQATT and CDR2 SNEGSKA (reference sequence).

This clonotype came up a few times. The J gene is TRBJ2-7, the V gene TRBV12-3 or TRBV12-4, with D hard to call. This CDR3 is 16 amino acids long. The V gene lost 5 bases and the J gene lost 7 bases, with 24 bases spanning the gap. The CDR3: CASSTPDGLLSREQYF. CDR3 sequence (DNA): TGTGCCAGCAGTACCCCCGACGGGCTCCTTTCGAGGGAGCAGTACTTC.

This CDR3 is CASSQESGLNTEAFF. The CDR3 DNA reads as TGTGCCAGCAGCCAAGAAAGCGGCCTGAACACTGAAGCTTTCTTT. The rearrangement joins TRBV4-2 to TRBJ1-1; D not certain. In germline, CDR1 is LGHNA, CDR2 YNFKEQ. V was trimmed by 0 bases and J by 0 bases, leaving 8 bases between them. This CDR3 contains 15 residues.

In its sample, this clonotype was seen many times. V and J are TRBV29-1 and TRBJ1-1, with 8 bases aligning to TRBD1. Trimming cost V 8 bases and J 0 bases; bases outside gene matches: 8. This CDR3 contains 14 residues. CDR1 and CDR2 (germline): SQVTM, ANQGSEA. The CDR3 bases are TGCAGCTCACGACAGGGGTGGTTGAACACTGAAGCTTTCTTT. As protein: CSSRQGWLNTEAFF.

The sample holds a few counts of this clonotype. The chain is built from TRBV7-9 and TRBJ2-5; D not resolved. The V gene's germline CDR1 is SEHNR and CDR2 FQNEAQ (reference sequence). The length of the CDR3 is 14 residues. The V end lost 5 bases, the J end lost 5 bases, and 15 bases lay between the germline ends. The chain's CDR3 is CASSNINFAETQYF. In DNA, the CDR3 is TGTGCCAGCAGCAACATAAATTTCGCGGAGACCCAGTACTTC. The variable domain in full, completed from reference TRBV7-9 and TRBJ2-5, reads DTGVSQNPRHKITKRGQNVTFRCDPISEHNRLYWYRQTLGQGPEFLTYFQNEAQLEKSRLLSDRFSAERPKGSFSTLEIQRTEQGDSAMYLCASSNINFAETQYFGPGTRLLVL.

This rearrangement joins TRBV5-1 to TRBJ2-3; D is perhaps TRBD1 (6 bases). Looked up from germline, CDR1 is SGHRS and CDR2 is YFSETQ. Trimming cost V 0 bases and J 0 bases, with 8 bases left between them. The CDR3 covers 15 residues. This chain's CDR3 is CASSLGDISTDTQYF. The CDR3 DNA reads as TGCGCCAGCAGCTTGGGGGACATAAGCACAGATACGCAGTATTTT.

The chain has TRBV20-1 and TRBJ1-6; D is perhaps TRBD1 (5 bases). V lost 6 bases and J 1 base, leaving 13 bases between the germline ends. Germline lookup yields CDR1 DFQATT and CDR2 SNEGSKA (reference sequence). The CDR3 spans 15 residues. CDR3 sequence: CSAPLRGSYNSPLHF. Here the CDR3 DNA reads TGCAGTGCGCCCCTGAGGGGTTCCTATAATTCACCCCTCCACTTT.

The chain links TRBV10-3 to TRBJ2-5; 8 positions agree with TRBD2. This CDR3 spans 18 amino acids. V lost 0 bases, J lost 4 bases, and 13 bases stayed unmatched. Germline CDR1 and CDR2: ENHRY and SYGVKD. The CDR3 reads CAISESRSGGRGGETQYF. The DNA of the CDR3 is TGTGCCATCAGTGAGTCGAGGAGCGGGGGCCGCGGGGGAGAGACCCAGTACTTC.

On this clonotype itself: A read error is possible here, since a much larger clone lies one base away. The rearrangement links TRBV5-1 to TRBJ1-6; a weak D match, TRBD1 (5 bases). The CDR3 contains 16 residues. Germline-derived CDR1 and CDR2 are SGHRS and YFSETQ. CDR3 residues: CASTTGQPGRGSPPHF. As DNA, the CDR3 is TGCGCCAGCACAACAGGTCAACCAGGGAGAGGTTCACCCCCCCACTTT. The whole variable domain, filled in from reference TRBV5-1 and TRBJ1-6, reads KAGVTQTPRYLIKTRGQQVTLSCSPISGHRSVSWYQQTPGQGLQFLFEYFSETQRNKGNFPGRFSGRQFSNSRSEMNVSTLELGDSALYLCASTTGQPGRGSPPHFGNGTRLTVT.

This clonotype occurred many times. The chain is built from TRBV20-1 and TRBJ2-5; D possibly matches TRBD1 or TRBD2 (5 bases each). The CDR3 loop spans 13 amino acids. Between the trimmed V and J ends, which lost 2 bases and 5 bases, there was a span of 12 bases. The germline gives CDR1 DFQATT, CDR2 SNEGSKA (reference sequence). CDR3 sequence reads: CSARSRGGETQYF. Here the CDR3 DNA reads TGCAGTGCTAGATCGAGGGGTGGGGAGACCCAGTACTTC.

This clonotype was observed a few times. CDR3 bases: TGTGCCAGTAACACTAACAGGGGGGAGACCCAGTACTTC. Protein: CASNTNRGETQYF. The chain uses TRBV19 and TRBJ2-5; 8 bases are shared with TRBD1. V shed 7 bases and J 5 bases; nucleotides not matched to a gene: 6. Germline CDR1 reads LNHDA; CDR2 reads SQIVND (reference sequence). This CDR3 contains 13 residues.

The table lists this clonotype with a few counts. The J gene is TRBJ2-1, the V gene TRBV5-1; 10 positions agree with TRBD2. Germline V gene lookup returns CDR1 SGHRS and CDR2 YFSETQ. The V and J ends lost 4 bases and 7 bases, in that order; junction bases with no gene match: 11. The length of the CDR3 is 16 residues. The CDR3 sequence is CASSPLTGTSANEQFF. CDR3 coding DNA: TGCGCCAGCAGCCCACTGACCGGGACTAGCGCTAATGAGCAGTTCTTC.

In this sample, this clonotype turned up many times. This sequence joins TRBV24-1 and TRBJ2-1, with TRBD1 identical over 8 bases. CDR1 KGHDR and CDR2 SFDVKD come from the germline V gene. CDR3 size: 15 residues. J gave up 8 bases and V 6 bases, and 11 bases lay outside the gene matches. CDR3 sequence: CATSKRTGIDYEQFF. The CDR3 DNA reads as TGTGCCACCAGTAAGCGGACAGGGATAGACTATGAGCAGTTCTTC.

In regard to this clonotype: A single base separates this from a much larger clone, so it may be a read error. The chain couples TRBV20-1 to TRBJ1-2; the D gene is possibly TRBD1 (5 bases). This CDR3 is built from 12 residues. The germline V gene encodes CDR1 DFQATT and CDR2 SNEGSKA (reference sequence). CDR3 sequence reads: CSALQGLYGHTF. CDR3 nucleotides: TGCAGTGCACTCCAGGGCTTGTATGGCCACACCTTC.

V usage is TRBV4-3 and J usage is TRBJ2-3, with 8 nucleotides matching TRBD1. Germline CDR1 LGHNA, CDR2 YSLEER. The V segment lost 2 bases and the J segment 1 base; nucleotides outside the gene matches: 5. The CDR3 extends over 16 amino acids. The CDR3, as DNA: TGCGCCAGCAGCCAAACCGGGACAGGCCGCACAGATACGCAGTATTTT. Its protein is CASSQTGTGRTDTQYF.

The chain combines TRBV7-2 with TRBJ2-2; D perhaps matches TRBD2 (6 bases). In germline, CDR1 is SGHTA, CDR2 FQGNSA. The CDR3 sequence is 18 residues long. The ends were cut back, 1 base at V and 1 base at J, with 16 bases in the middle. In DNA form, the CDR3 reads TGTGCCAGCAGCTTAGGGTTCCGCGGAGGGCAGAACACCGGGGAGCTGTTTTTT. Amino acid sequence: CASSLGFRGGQNTGELFF.

This clonotype was picked up many times. The chain carries TRBV12-3 or TRBV12-4 and TRBJ1-2; TRBD1 might be the D (6 bases). The CDR3 is 13 amino acids. V dropped 5 bases and J dropped 4 bases, with 11 bases sitting between them. The CDR3 loop reads CASSRQESYGYTF. The CDR3 bases are TGTGCCAGCAGTCGACAGGAAAGCTATGGCTACACCTTC.

A note on this clonotype: This could be a read error, since a much larger clone is one nucleotide away. The chain links TRBV2 to TRBJ1-4; no definite D call. CDR3 length: 13 residues. Germline CDR1 reads SNHLY; CDR2 reads FYNNEI. The CDR3 DNA follows: TGTGCCAGCAATCTTAGGTTCAATGGAAAACTGTTTTTT. This codes for CASNLRFNGKLFF. Complete variable domain (other parts from reference TRBV2 and TRBJ1-4): EPEVTQTPSHQVTQMGQEVILRCVPISNHLYFYWYRQILGQKVEFLVSFYNNEISEKSEIFDDQFSVERPDGSNFTLKIRSTKLEDSAMYFCASNLRFNGKLFFGSGTQLSVL.

The genes are TRBV7-2 and TRBJ2-5; D gene ambiguous. Germline V gene data show CDR1 as SGHTA and CDR2 as FQGNSA. The V end was cut by 5 bases, the J end by 5 bases, with 9 bases between. The CDR3 is made up of 12 amino acids. CDR3 residues: CASSVGIETQYF. The DNA of the CDR3 is TGTGCCAGCAGCGTAGGGATTGAGACCCAGTACTTC.

The genes are TRBV11-1 and TRBJ1-2; the match to TRBD1 covers 7 bases. CDR3 length: 14 amino acids. The trim removed 6 bases at V and 2 bases at J, leaving 6 bases unmatched. The V gene's germline CDR1 is SGHAT and CDR2 FQDESV (reference sequence). CDR3 sequence reads: CASSFQGGNYGYTF. For the CDR3, the DNA is TGTGCCAGCAGTTTTCAGGGGGGGAACTATGGCTACACCTTC.

As for this clonotype: One end of the junction fails to match germline, which may point to a read error. V is TRBV19 and J is TRBJ2-5, with TRBD2 matching over 13 bases. Per germline, CDR1 LNHDA and CDR2 SQIVND (reference sequence). CDR3 length equals 16 residues. In nucleotides, the CDR3 is TGCGCCAGCAGCTCGACTAGCGGGGGGCCGACCCGGGCCCAGTACTTC. It encodes CASSSTSGGPTRAQYF.

This clonotype was seen just once. At one boundary the junction diverges from the germline segment, which might be a read error. This chain uses TRBV6-5 with TRBJ1-2; D is uncertain. The CDR3 runs to 12 residues. CDR1 is MNHEY and CDR2 is SVGAGI in the germline V gene. DNA for the CDR3: TGTGCCAGCAGTTACAACGGAAATGGCTACGCCTTC. This gives the protein CASSYNGNGYAF.

The V gene is TRBV11-1, the J gene TRBJ2-1, with D perhaps given as TRBD1 or TRBD2 (5 bases each). This CDR3 has 14 amino acids. Trimming pared 5 bases from V and 5 bases from J, leaving 13 bases between. Germline V gives CDR1 SGHAT, CDR2 FQDESV (reference sequence). The CDR3 loop is CASSPRDPHNEQFF. The CDR3, as DNA: TGTGCCAGCAGCCCCCGGGACCCCCACAATGAGCAGTTCTTC.